The sequence of this T cell receptor beta chain was determined in a study of T cells after yellow fever vaccination. Notes on the study in general: CD4 and CD8 compartments shared a small share of clonotypes.

The CDR3 covers 16 residues. Looked up from germline, CDR1 is DFQATT and CDR2 is SNEGSKA (reference sequence). TCRdb redid the calling of the 5' RACE reads with MiXCR, one entry per CDR3 protein. This table has 400,000 or so distinct CDR3 sequences, under 7.5% appearing once. This clonotype was found a few times. Its specificity is not known. This clonotype was sampled from a man aged 30 to 45 who received the YFV17D yellow fever vaccine. The specimen was PBMCs, collected 5 days after the yellow fever booster vaccination. The chain links TRBV20-1 to TRBJ2-3, with 9 bases lining up with TRBD2. CDR3 in DNA: TGCTGTGTGTCTCATAGCGGGGGCTCTAGCACAGATACGCAGTATTTT. Translating it yields CCVSHSGGSSTDTQYF.